One and the same sample provided the 21 T cell receptor beta chains below, sequenced in a study of siplizumab effects on memory and regulatory T cells. Here immunoSEQ multiplex PCR was the method, and the copy in TCRdb shows in-frame clones only, minus some. The sample includes approximately 100,000 clones, around 92% of them seen just once. Sequenced input: CD4+ T cells sorted from blood. The receptors come from a human donor in good health. Some clones in this sample may be carry-over from other donors' samples.

The rearrangement links TRBV5-8 to TRBJ1-2, with TRBD1 matching 9 bases. Germline V gives CDR1 SGHTS, CDR2 YDEGEE. Trimming at V came to 2 bases and at J to 8 bases, leaving 7 bases not matched to a gene. CDR3 length: 14 amino acids. The CDR3 nucleotides are TGTGCCAGCAGCTTCAGGGACAGGGAGGGCGGCTACACCTTC. It is translated as CASSFRDREGGYTF.

The J gene is TRBJ2-3, the V gene TRBV18; D is perhaps TRBD2 (5 bases). CDR3 length: 14 amino acids. Trimming pared 0 bases from V and 6 bases from J, leaving 10 bases between. Per the germline V gene, CDR1 is KGHSH and CDR2 is LQKENI. The DNA of the CDR3 is TGTGCCAGCTCACCACCGTCTCTAGCTGATACGCAGTATTTT. Encoded protein: CASSPPSLADTQYF. Variable domain in full (rest from reference TRBV18 and TRBJ2-3): NAGVMQNPRHLVRRRGQEARLRCSPMKGHSHVYWYRQLPEEGLKFMVYLQKENIIDESGMPKERFSAEFPKEGPSILRIQQVVRGDSAAYFCASSPPSLADTQYFGPGTRLTVL.

CDR3 protein: CASRNDRLAKNIQYF. CDR3 nucleotides: TGTGCCAGCCGGAATGACCGACTAGCCAAAAACATTCAGTACTTC. The chain joins TRBV2 to TRBJ2-4; D not resolved. This CDR3 has 15 amino acids. Germline V gene sequence: CDR1 SNHLY, CDR2 FYNNEI. V shed 8 bases and J shed 0 bases, with 14 bases lying between them.

This chain connects TRBV9 to TRBJ1-1; D might be TRBD1 (5 bases). The CDR3 consists of 14 residues. V dropped 0 bases and J dropped 10 bases, with 16 bases sitting between them. Germline CDR1 reads SGDLS; CDR2 reads YYNGEE. CDR3 sequence reads: CASSVEAYTGGAFF. Here the CDR3 DNA reads TGTGCCAGCAGCGTAGAGGCATATACGGGGGGAGCTTTCTTT.

The chain links TRBV28 to TRBJ2-1; 13 bases align to TRBD2. This CDR3 is 14 amino acids long. Losses at the gene ends were 5 bases for V and 7 bases for J; bases not matched to a gene: 2. From germline, CDR1 is MDHEN and CDR2 SYDVKM. CDR3 sequence: CASSRTSGRNEQFF. For the CDR3, the DNA is TGTGCCAGCAGTCGGACTAGCGGGAGAAATGAGCAGTTCTTC. The full variable domain, completed using reference TRBV28 and TRBJ2-1, is DVKVTQSSRYLVKRTGEKVFLECVQDMDHENMFWYRQDPGLGLRLIYFSYDVKMKEKGDIPEGYSVSREKKERFSLILESASTNQTSMYLCASSRTSGRNEQFFGPGTRLTVL.

CDR3 region: CASSPRPLDEAFF. DNA for the CDR3: TGTGCCAGCAGCCCTAGGCCACTTGATGAAGCTTTCTTT. This chain uses TRBV2 with TRBJ1-1; D gene unclear. With 6 bases removed from V and 7 bases from J, the gap between germline ends came to 15 bases. Germline lookup yields CDR1 SNHLY and CDR2 FYNNEI. The CDR3 length is 13 residues.

The gene calls are TRBV29-1 and TRBJ2-1; 10 bases line up with TRBD2. The germline V gene has CDR1 SQVTM and CDR2 ANQGSEA. This CDR3 spans 14 amino acids. V trimming: 2 bases; J trimming: 4 bases; junction bases outside the gene matches: 2. CDR3 DNA sequence: TGCAGCGTTGAAACACTAGCGGGATACAATGAGCAGTTCTTC. It translates to CSVETLAGYNEQFF.

This rearrangement joins TRBV15 to TRBJ2-1; TRBD1 agrees at 11 bases. CDR3 length: 16 residues. The germline gives CDR1 LNHNV, CDR2 YYDKDF (reference sequence). V lost 0 bases and J lost 7; bases outside the gene matches: 5. CDR3: CATSRDGQGARNEQFF. The CDR3 DNA follows: TGTGCCACCAGCAGAGATGGACAGGGGGCGAGAAATGAGCAGTTCTTC.

The chain is built from TRBV18 and TRBJ2-7; 8 bases map to TRBD2. The CDR3 extends over 18 amino acids. CDR1 is KGHSH, CDR2 LQKENI, per germline. V lost 2 bases, J lost 0 bases, and 12 bases stayed unmatched. The CDR3 here is CASSPSPGGRAFSYEQYF. The CDR3 nucleotides are TGTGCCAGCTCACCATCCCCGGGAGGGAGGGCCTTCTCCTACGAGCAGTACTTC.

This rearrangement joins TRBV7-3 to TRBJ2-7; D unresolved. Germline CDR1 reads SGHTA; CDR2 reads FQGTGA. The CDR3 is made up of 13 amino acids. V lost 1 base, J lost 6 bases, and 10 bases lay in between. The CDR3 DNA sequence: TGTGCCAGCAGCTTAAAGGCAGACGGCGAGCAGTACTTC. Translation gives CASSLKADGEQYF.

The chain carries TRBV2 and TRBJ2-1; no reliable D call. The V end lost 8 bases, the J end lost 7 bases, and 9 bases lay between the germline ends. Germline CDR1 reads SNHLY; CDR2 reads FYNNEI. The CDR3 loop spans 11 amino acids. CDR3 in DNA: TGTGCCAGCCTCGTAGGGAATGAGCAGTTCTTC. Encoded protein: CASLVGNEQFF.

This chain links TRBV6-6 with TRBJ2-3; D may be TRBD1 (6 bases). This CDR3 has 13 amino acids. Germline V lookup: CDR1 MNHNY, CDR2 SVGAGI (reference sequence). V dropped 6 bases and J dropped 5 bases, with 12 bases sitting between them. In nucleotides, the CDR3 is TGTGCCAGCAGCCTGCGAGGGGGAGATACGCAGTATTTT. Protein product: CASSLRGGDTQYF.

The rearrangement joins TRBV5-1 to TRBJ1-1; weak D call: TRBD1 (6 bases). Germline V gene sequence: CDR1 SGHRS, CDR2 YFSETQ. V lost 3 bases to trimming and J lost 8 bases, with 23 bases between them. This CDR3 spans 16 amino acids. The CDR3 sequence: CASSYTGGGGGTEAFF. CDR3 in DNA: TGCGCCAGCAGCTATACTGGTGGCGGGGGCGGAACAGAAGCTTTCTTT.

This clone was seen only a few times. In DNA, the CDR3 is TGTGCCAGTAGATTGACAGGGGGGCCTAGCAATCAGCCCCAGCATTTT. Protein: CASRLTGGPSNQPQHF. The chain carries TRBV19 and TRBJ1-5; TRBD1 matches at 9 bases. Germline loops: CDR1 LNHDA, CDR2 SQIVND (reference sequence). The CDR3 consists of 16 residues. J gave up 0 bases and V 6 bases, and 6 bases lay outside the gene matches.

The rearrangement joins TRBV18 to TRBJ2-1; 9 bases align to TRBD1. The V and J ends lost 3 bases and 9 bases, in that order; junction bases with no gene match: 9. The germline CDR1 and CDR2 sequences are KGHSH and LQKENI. The CDR3 loop spans 15 amino acids. CDR3 DNA sequence: TGTGCCAGCTCACCTCTGGGACAGGGATCCAGTGAGCAGTTCTTC. Its protein product is CASSPLGQGSSEQFF.

The chain is built from TRBV5-8 and TRBJ1-1; tentative D call: TRBD1 (5 bases). The CDR3 consists of 14 residues. Germline values: CDR1 SGHTS, CDR2 YDEGEE. The V end lost 1 base, the J end lost 1 base, and 8 bases lay between the germline ends. For the CDR3, the DNA is TGTGCCAGCAGCTTGAGTCAGGGGAACACTGAAGCTTTCTTT. Protein product: CASSLSQGNTEAFF.

DNA of the CDR3: TGTGCCAGCAGCCCTGGGCTCCACGAGCAGTACTTC. Protein product: CASSPGLHEQYF. The rearrangement uses TRBV11-1 and TRBJ2-7, with no clear D. This CDR3 has 12 residues. Trimming took off 5 bases at V and 5 bases at J, with 10 bases between the two ends. Per germline, CDR1 SGHAT and CDR2 FQDESV (reference sequence).

This sequence joins TRBV4-1 and TRBJ2-3; TRBD2 aligns across 16 bases. J gave up 5 bases and V 3 bases, and 14 bases lay outside the gene matches. CDR3 length: 20 amino acids. The germline gives CDR1 MGHRA, CDR2 YSYEKL. Here the CDR3 reads CASSQSGTSGRAPGGDTQYF. Here the CDR3 DNA reads TGCGCCAGCAGCCAGAGCGGGACTAGCGGGAGGGCCCCCGGGGGAGATACGCAGTATTTT.

The chain uses TRBV2 and TRBJ2-3, with 7 bases matching TRBD2. V was clipped by 7 bases and J by 2 bases; unmatched bases: 12. The CDR3 runs to 16 residues. Germline CDR1 is SNHLY and CDR2 is FYNNEI. CDR3 loop: CASKNLAGEITDTQYF. The DNA of the CDR3 is TGTGCCAGCAAGAATTTGGCGGGAGAAATCACAGATACGCAGTATTTT. Looking up the rest from reference TRBV2 and TRBJ2-3 gives the full variable domain: EPEVTQTPSHQVTQMGQEVILRCVPISNHLYFYWYRQILGQKVEFLVSFYNNEISEKSEIFDDQFSVERPDGSNFTLKIRSTKLEDSAMYFCASKNLAGEITDTQYFGPGTRLTVL.

This sequence joins TRBV15 and TRBJ2-7, with D perhaps TRBD1 or TRBD2 (6 bases each). The germline V gene has CDR1 LNHNV and CDR2 YYDKDF (reference sequence). The V and J ends lost 0 bases and 3 bases respectively, with 12 bases between them. The CDR3 has 15 amino acids. For the CDR3, the DNA is TGTGCCACCAGCAGAGATGCGGGACACGACTACGAGCAGTACTTC. The encoded protein is CATSRDAGHDYEQYF.

This chain connects TRBV6-6 to TRBJ1-1; D is possibly TRBD1 (6 bases). The CDR3 is 12 amino acids. Deletions cut 6 bases from V and 4 bases from J, with 9 bases between. Germline V gene data show CDR1 as MNHNY and CDR2 as SVGAGI (reference sequence). CDR3 sequence reads: CASRGQTTEAFF. DNA of the CDR3: TGTGCCAGCAGAGGACAGACCACTGAAGCTTTCTTT.